This paragraph covers one T cell receptor (beta chain) sequence. The treatment is: randomized to nivolumab then ipilimumab (arm A) or the reverse (arm B). No patient had prior DNA-damaging chemotherapy. Live CD3+CD8+ CD19− CD56− cells were sorted from PBMCs. The data are from a study of sequential checkpoint blockade in melanoma. About the research overall: Arm A got nivolumab then ipilimumab; arm B the reverse, 1:1.

Measured with immunoSEQ multiplex PCR; TCRdb has only the in-frame clones, and not every one. The table includes tens of thousands of clones, around two thirds detected once. CDR1 is MNHEY, CDR2 SVGAGI, per germline. V was trimmed by 6 bases and J by 4 bases, leaving 18 bases between them. This CDR3 region has 15 residues. Sequenced material: CD8+ T cells sorted from blood (inferred from file names), taken from a patient given nivolumab and ipilimumab in sequence. The chain carries TRBV6-5 and TRBJ1-2, with D unclear. The clonotype originates from a human donor with melanoma. The CDR3: CASRPLSGETYGYTF. CDR3 DNA sequence: TGTGCCAGCAGACCCCTCTCCGGGGAAACCTATGGCTACACCTTC.